The sequence of this T cell receptor (beta chain) was determined in a study of molecular identifiers for immune sequencing clone quantification. Findings of the study overall: Barcode collisions between identical TCR molecules could shrink estimates of highly expanded clone sizes.

The V gene lost 2 bases and the J gene lost 5 bases, with 9 bases spanning the gap. CDR1 SGHVS and CDR2 FNYEAQ come from the germline V gene. This CDR3 has 13 residues. MiXCR was run by TCRdb on the PCR reads, yielding one entry per CDR3 protein. The sample carries about half a million distinct CDR3 sequences, around 21% recorded once. Construction of naive CD8 libraries employed roughly 20,000 to 1,100,000 sorted cells together with 10%, 30% or 50% RNA. In the sort, naive CD8 T cells were defined as CD8+CD4-CCR7+CD45RA+. On this clonotype: Its target is unknown. A read error may explain this, as a much larger clone is one base away.

V and J are TRBV7-6 and TRBJ2-5; D ambiguous. Sequencing was performed on naive CD8+ T cells from blood, with Jurkat cell RNA spiked in. The subset here: FACS-sorted CD8+CD4-CCR7+CD45RA+ naive T cells. This sequence originates from a human donor in good health. Some libraries in this study had Jurkat cell RNA spiked in. DNA for the CDR3: TGTGCCAGCAGCTTAACGGTTTATGAGACCCAGTACTTC. Amino acid sequence: CASSLTVYETQYF.